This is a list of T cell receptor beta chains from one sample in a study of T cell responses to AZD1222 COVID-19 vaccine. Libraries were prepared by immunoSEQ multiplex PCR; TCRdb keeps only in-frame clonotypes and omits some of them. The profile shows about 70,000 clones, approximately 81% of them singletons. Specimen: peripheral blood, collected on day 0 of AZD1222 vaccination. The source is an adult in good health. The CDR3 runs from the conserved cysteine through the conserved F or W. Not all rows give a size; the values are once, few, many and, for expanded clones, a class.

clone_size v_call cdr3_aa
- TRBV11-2 CASSLGTAYNEQFF
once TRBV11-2 CASSLDPPITTDSNQPQHF
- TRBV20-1 CSASHGTGSINQPQHF
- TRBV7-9 CASSLLVTLTDNYGYTF
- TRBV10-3 CAISELGAKAFF
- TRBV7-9 CASSSQRGPNTGELFF
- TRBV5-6 CASTMGDRRLGTGELFF
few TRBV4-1 CASSQGGLAAEQFF
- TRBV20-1 CSASKGNNYGYTF
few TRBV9 CASSVGTGGWNEQYF
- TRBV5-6 CASSYPGLGYEQYF
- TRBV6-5 CASSYGTLEGYTF
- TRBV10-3 CAISPTGTGGGEKLFF
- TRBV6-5 CASSSREPYEQYF
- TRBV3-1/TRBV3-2 CASGRAGEAFF
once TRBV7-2 CASGPPGVGYEQYF
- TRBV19 CASSIDREVSYNEQFF
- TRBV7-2 CASSSIQGDQPRHF
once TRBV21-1 CASSKGASGSSYEQYF
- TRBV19 CASRRIPGRLNIQYF
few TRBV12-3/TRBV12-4 CASRLTSSEQFF
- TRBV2 CASSEAHSNMNTEAFF
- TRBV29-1 CSVARANQPQHF
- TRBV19 CASSPKTQGTEAFF
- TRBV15 CATSRDLGLTDTQYF
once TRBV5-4 CASSFGKGTEAFF